These T cell receptor beta chains were read from a single sample in a study of T cell responses to AZD1222 COVID-19 vaccine. Clones were sequenced by immunoSEQ multiplex PCR, and TCRdb holds only the in-frame ones, with some missing. The profile shows roughly 140,000 clones, around nine tenths of them singletons. The input for sequencing was peripheral blood, taken on day 0 of AZD1222 vaccination. All receptors derive from an adult in good health. The CDR3 runs from the conserved cysteine through the conserved F or W. Fields, in order: CDR3 DNA, CDR3 protein, D gene, V gene, J gene, clone size. D genes are given only for firm matches. A clone size is listed for some rows: how often the clone was seen (once, few, many), or a class if it is expanded.

cdr3_nt: TGTGCCATCAGTGACGGGAAGACCTCTGGGGCCAACGTCCTGACTTTC
cdr3_aa: CAISDGKTSGANVLTF
d_call: .
v_call: TRBV10-3
j_call: TRBJ2-6
clone_size: .

cdr3_nt: TGTGCCAGCAGCCCAGGGCGAGGGACAGGGAGGTCCTACGAGCAGTACTTC
cdr3_aa: CASSPGRGTGRSYEQYF
d_call: TRBD1
v_call: TRBV7-9
j_call: TRBJ2-7
clone_size: .

cdr3_nt: TGTGCCAGCAGCCCTAGACAGGGTTACGAGCAGTACTTC
cdr3_aa: CASSPRQGYEQYF
d_call: TRBD1
v_call: TRBV14
j_call: TRBJ2-7
clone_size: once

cdr3_nt: TGCAGTGCTAGTAGGGGACTAGCGGGGTACAATGAGCAGTTCTTC
cdr3_aa: CSASRGLAGYNEQFF
d_call: TRBD2
v_call: TRBV20-1
j_call: TRBJ2-1
clone_size: .

cdr3_nt: TGTGCCAGCAGCCCCCTCCAGGCAACTAATGAAAAACTGTTTTTT
cdr3_aa: CASSPLQATNEKLFF
d_call: .
v_call: TRBV6-5
j_call: TRBJ1-4
clone_size: .

cdr3_nt: TGTGCCAGCAGTCTGTCCAGGGAGGTGACTGAAGCTTTCTTT
cdr3_aa: CASSLSREVTEAFF
d_call: .
v_call: TRBV6-4
j_call: TRBJ1-1
clone_size: .

cdr3_nt: TGTGCCTGGACGAGGGGTAGCAATCAGCCCCAGCATTTT
cdr3_aa: CAWTRGSNQPQHF
d_call: .
v_call: TRBV30
j_call: TRBJ1-5
clone_size: once

cdr3_nt: TGTGCCTGGGGGCGGGGCGGAAACACCATATATTTT
cdr3_aa: CAWGRGGNTIYF
d_call: .
v_call: TRBV30
j_call: TRBJ1-3
clone_size: once

cdr3_nt: TGTGCCAGCAGCCCCAGGACAGGGAACTATGGCTACACCTTC
cdr3_aa: CASSPRTGNYGYTF
d_call: TRBD1
v_call: TRBV7-8
j_call: TRBJ1-2
clone_size: once

cdr3_nt: TGCGCCAGCAGCGCCGACTCTGGAAACACCATATATTTT
cdr3_aa: CASSADSGNTIYF
d_call: .
v_call: TRBV5-1
j_call: TRBJ1-3
clone_size: .

cdr3_nt: TGTGCCAGTAGTATCAAGGACAGGGGGAATGGCTACACCTTC
cdr3_aa: CASSIKDRGNGYTF
d_call: TRBD1
v_call: TRBV19
j_call: TRBJ1-2
clone_size: .

cdr3_nt: TGCGCCAGCAGCCACGGACCTAGGGGGATCCTAAACACTGAAGCTTTCTTT
cdr3_aa: CASSHGPRGILNTEAFF
d_call: .
v_call: TRBV5-1
j_call: TRBJ1-1
clone_size: .

cdr3_nt: TGCGCCAGCAGCTTGGGGAGGACAGAGCTAGGAGGTGGCTACACCTTC
cdr3_aa: CASSLGRTELGGGYTF
d_call: .
v_call: TRBV5-1
j_call: TRBJ1-2
clone_size: .

cdr3_nt: TGTGCTAGTGGATGGGGCGGGACGCAAAGGAACACTGAAGCTTTCTTT
cdr3_aa: CASGWGGTQRNTEAFF
d_call: .
v_call: TRBV12-5
j_call: TRBJ1-1
clone_size: .

cdr3_nt: TGTGCCAGCACTAGTTTTAGCAATCAGCCCCAGCATTTT
cdr3_aa: CASTSFSNQPQHF
d_call: .
v_call: TRBV6-5
j_call: TRBJ1-5
clone_size: .

cdr3_nt: TGTGCCAGCAGCCAGCGGAGGGTGAACACTGAAGCTTTCTTT
cdr3_aa: CASSQRRVNTEAFF
d_call: .
v_call: TRBV7-9
j_call: TRBJ1-1
clone_size: .

cdr3_nt: TGTGCCAGCAGCGTAGCTCCCAACAGCATGAACACTGAAGCTTTCTTT
cdr3_aa: CASSVAPNSMNTEAFF
d_call: .
v_call: TRBV9
j_call: TRBJ1-1
clone_size: .

cdr3_nt: TGTGCCAGCAGTTACTCGGGGACAGGTGTTCTAGGCTACACCTTC
cdr3_aa: CASSYSGTGVLGYTF
d_call: TRBD1
v_call: TRBV6-6
j_call: TRBJ1-2
clone_size: .

cdr3_nt: TGTGCCAGCAGTGACAAAAGCGGGGGGGCAGATACGCAGTATTTT
cdr3_aa: CASSDKSGGADTQYF
d_call: TRBD2
v_call: TRBV6-4
j_call: TRBJ2-3
clone_size: many

cdr3_nt: TGTGCCAGCAGCCAAGGGACAGGGGCCGAAGCTTTCTTT
cdr3_aa: CASSQGTGAEAFF
d_call: TRBD1
v_call: TRBV3-1/TRBV3-2
j_call: TRBJ1-1
clone_size: .

cdr3_nt: TGTGCCTGGAGGGCAGGGGGGGACTATGGCTACACCTTC
cdr3_aa: CAWRAGGDYGYTF
d_call: TRBD1
v_call: TRBV30
j_call: TRBJ1-2
clone_size: .

cdr3_nt: TGTGCCAGCAGTCCGCGACGGACAGGGAATAGCAATCAGCCCCAGCATTTT
cdr3_aa: CASSPRRTGNSNQPQHF
d_call: TRBD1
v_call: TRBV27
j_call: TRBJ1-5
clone_size: few

cdr3_nt: TGTGCCAGCAGTTTAGGGGGAAATAGCAATCAGCCCCAGCATTTT
cdr3_aa: CASSLGGNSNQPQHF
d_call: .
v_call: TRBV27
j_call: TRBJ1-5
clone_size: .

cdr3_nt: TGTGCCAGCAGTACCCGGACTAGCGGGGGGGCTGAGCAGTTCTTC
cdr3_aa: CASSTRTSGGAEQFF
d_call: TRBD2
v_call: TRBV6-2/TRBV6-3
j_call: TRBJ2-1
clone_size: .

cdr3_nt: TGTGCCAGCAGCTTTACTAGCGGGAATTACAATGAGCAGTTCTTC
cdr3_aa: CASSFTSGNYNEQFF
d_call: TRBD2
v_call: TRBV7-2
j_call: TRBJ2-1
clone_size: .

cdr3_nt: TGTGCCACCAGCAGAGATTGGTGGCACGGGGGCTCCTACAATGAGCAGTTCTTC
cdr3_aa: CATSRDWWHGGSYNEQFF
d_call: .
v_call: TRBV15
j_call: TRBJ2-1
clone_size: .

cdr3_nt: TGTGCCAGCAGTAAACAGGGGGGCGAGCAGTACTTC
cdr3_aa: CASSKQGGEQYF
d_call: TRBD1
v_call: TRBV12-3/TRBV12-4
j_call: TRBJ2-7
clone_size: .

cdr3_nt: TGTGCCAGCAGCGCGGACTTGGATAGCAATCAGCCCCAGCATTTT
cdr3_aa: CASSADLDSNQPQHF
d_call: .
v_call: TRBV6-2/TRBV6-3
j_call: TRBJ1-5
clone_size: .

cdr3_nt: TGTGCCAGCGTAGTACAAGTCCAGTACTTC
cdr3_aa: CASVVQVQYF
d_call: .
v_call: TRBV2
j_call: TRBJ2-5
clone_size: .

cdr3_nt: TGTGCCAGCAGTTACTCGATGAACACCGGGGAGCTGTTTTTT
cdr3_aa: CASSYSMNTGELFF
d_call: .
v_call: TRBV6-5
j_call: TRBJ2-2
clone_size: .

cdr3_nt: TGTGCCAGCGCGGACATCTTCGCGGGGGGGCTTGGAGATACGCAGTATTTT
cdr3_aa: CASADIFAGGLGDTQYF
d_call: TRBD2
v_call: TRBV2
j_call: TRBJ2-3
clone_size: few

cdr3_nt: TGTGCCACCAGTGATGTTAGCGGGAGGCCCTACAATGAGCAGTTCTTC
cdr3_aa: CATSDVSGRPYNEQFF
d_call: TRBD2
v_call: TRBV24-1
j_call: TRBJ2-1
clone_size: .

cdr3_nt: TGCGCCAGCAGCACAACCCCCGGGACAGAGAATTCACCCCTCCACTTT
cdr3_aa: CASSTTPGTENSPLHF
d_call: TRBD1
v_call: TRBV5-1
j_call: TRBJ1-6
clone_size: .

cdr3_nt: TGTGCCAGCAGTTACGGACGGTCTTATGGCTACACCTTC
cdr3_aa: CASSYGRSYGYTF
d_call: .
v_call: TRBV5-6
j_call: TRBJ1-2
clone_size: .

cdr3_nt: TGTGCCAGTAGCGACGGCAGGAACACCGGGGAGCTGTTTTTT
cdr3_aa: CASSDGRNTGELFF
d_call: .
v_call: TRBV19
j_call: TRBJ2-2
clone_size: .

cdr3_nt: TGTGCCAGCAGCTTAGATTCAACGAACACTGAAGCTTTCTTT
cdr3_aa: CASSLDSTNTEAFF
d_call: .
v_call: TRBV7-2
j_call: TRBJ1-1
clone_size: .

cdr3_nt: TGTGCCAGCATCAGGATAGGCGGACTAGCTTTTAACAATGAGCAGTTCTTC
cdr3_aa: CASIRIGGLAFNNEQFF
d_call: TRBD2
v_call: TRBV27
j_call: TRBJ2-1
clone_size: .

cdr3_nt: TGCGCCAGCAGCCAAGGACTCCCGAGGGTTAATGAGCAGTTCTTC
cdr3_aa: CASSQGLPRVNEQFF
d_call: .
v_call: TRBV4-1
j_call: TRBJ2-1
clone_size: .

cdr3_nt: TGTGCCAGCAGCTTGTTGGGGGGTACTGAAGCTTTCTTT
cdr3_aa: CASSLLGGTEAFF
d_call: .
v_call: TRBV5-4
j_call: TRBJ1-1
clone_size: .